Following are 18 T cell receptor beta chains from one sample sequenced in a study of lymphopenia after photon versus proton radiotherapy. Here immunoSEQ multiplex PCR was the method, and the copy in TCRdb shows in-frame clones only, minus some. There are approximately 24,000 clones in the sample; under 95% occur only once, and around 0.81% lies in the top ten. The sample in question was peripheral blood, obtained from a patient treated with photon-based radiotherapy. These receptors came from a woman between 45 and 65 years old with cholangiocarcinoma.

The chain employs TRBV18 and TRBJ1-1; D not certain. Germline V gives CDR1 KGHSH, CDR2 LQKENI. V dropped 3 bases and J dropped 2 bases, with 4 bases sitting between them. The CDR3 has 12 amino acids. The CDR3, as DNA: TGTGCCAGCTCACCTTCCAACACTGAAGCTTTCTTT. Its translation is CASSPSNTEAFF.

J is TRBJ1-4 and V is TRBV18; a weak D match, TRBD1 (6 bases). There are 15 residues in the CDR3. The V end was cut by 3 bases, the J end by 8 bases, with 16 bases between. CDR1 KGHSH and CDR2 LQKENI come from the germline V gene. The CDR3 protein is CASSPPGGSGEKLFF. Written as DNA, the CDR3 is TGTGCCAGCTCACCCCCGGGGGGCAGCGGGGAAAAACTGTTTTTT.

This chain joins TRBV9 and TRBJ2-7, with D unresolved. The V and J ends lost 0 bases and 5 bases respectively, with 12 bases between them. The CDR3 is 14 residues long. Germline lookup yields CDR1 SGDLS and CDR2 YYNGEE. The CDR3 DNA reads TGTGCCAGCAGCGTAGAAAGGAATTCGGACGAGCAGTACTTC. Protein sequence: CASSVERNSDEQYF.

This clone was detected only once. The CDR3 reads CASSDCRSCEAFF. The CDR3 region has the DNA TGTGCCAGCAGTGACTGCAGGAGCTGTGAAGCTTTCTTT. The chain has TRBV6-1 and TRBJ1-1; D is undetermined. Germline V lookup: CDR1 MNHNS, CDR2 SASEGT. This CDR3 is 13 amino acids long. The germline V and J ends were trimmed by 3 bases and 7 bases, with 12 bases remaining between them.

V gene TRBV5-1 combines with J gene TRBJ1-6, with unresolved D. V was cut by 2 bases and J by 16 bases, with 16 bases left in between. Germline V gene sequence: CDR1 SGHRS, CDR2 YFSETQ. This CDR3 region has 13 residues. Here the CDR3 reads CASSFGNYDPLHF. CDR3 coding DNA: TGCGCCAGCAGCTTTGGAAATTATGACCCTCTCCACTTT. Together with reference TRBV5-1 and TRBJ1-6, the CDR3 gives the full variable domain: KAGVTQTPRYLIKTRGQQVTLSCSPISGHRSVSWYQQTPGQGLQFLFEYFSETQRNKGNFPGRFSGRQFSNSRSEMNVSTLELGDSALYLCASSFGNYDPLHFGNGTRLTVT.

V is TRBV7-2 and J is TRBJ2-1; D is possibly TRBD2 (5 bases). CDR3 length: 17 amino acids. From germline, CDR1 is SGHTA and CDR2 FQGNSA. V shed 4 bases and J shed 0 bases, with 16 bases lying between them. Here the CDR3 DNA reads TGTGCCAGCAGCTCTTGGGCAGCGGAAAGCTCCTACAATGAGCAGTTCTTC. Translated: CASSSWAAESSYNEQFF.

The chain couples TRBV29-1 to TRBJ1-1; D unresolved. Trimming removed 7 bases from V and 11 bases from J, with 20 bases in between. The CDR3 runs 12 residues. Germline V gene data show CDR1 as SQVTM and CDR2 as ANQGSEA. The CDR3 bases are TGCAGCGCCCAAACCTCCGACAACGCCGCTTTCTTT. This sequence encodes CSAQTSDNAAFF.

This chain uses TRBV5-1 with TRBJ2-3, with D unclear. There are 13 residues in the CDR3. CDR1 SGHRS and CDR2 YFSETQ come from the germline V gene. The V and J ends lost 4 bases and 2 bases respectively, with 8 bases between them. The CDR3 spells CASSTGSTDTQYF. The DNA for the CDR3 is TGCGCCAGCAGCACCGGGTCCACAGATACGCAGTATTTT.

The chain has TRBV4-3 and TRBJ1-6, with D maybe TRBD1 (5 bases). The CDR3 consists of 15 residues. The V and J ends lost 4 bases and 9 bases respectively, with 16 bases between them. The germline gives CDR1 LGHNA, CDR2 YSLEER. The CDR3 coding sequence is TGCGCCAGCAGCCGTCTGGGCAGGGAGGGTTCACCCCTCCACTTT. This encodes CASSRLGREGSPLHF.

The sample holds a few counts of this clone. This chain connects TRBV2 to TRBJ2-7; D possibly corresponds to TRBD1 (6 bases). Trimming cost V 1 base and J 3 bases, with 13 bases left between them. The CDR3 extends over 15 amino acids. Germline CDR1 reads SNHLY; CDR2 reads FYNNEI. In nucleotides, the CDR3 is TGTGCCAGCAGTGAAGGAGGGGCAGGGGACTACGAGCAGTACTTC. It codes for CASSEGGAGDYEQYF.

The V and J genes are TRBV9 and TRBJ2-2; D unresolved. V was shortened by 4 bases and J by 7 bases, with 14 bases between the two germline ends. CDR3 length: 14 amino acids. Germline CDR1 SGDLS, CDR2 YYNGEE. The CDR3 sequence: CASSPRRADGELFF. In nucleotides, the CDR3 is TGTGCCAGCAGCCCCAGACGTGCTGACGGGGAGCTGTTTTTT.

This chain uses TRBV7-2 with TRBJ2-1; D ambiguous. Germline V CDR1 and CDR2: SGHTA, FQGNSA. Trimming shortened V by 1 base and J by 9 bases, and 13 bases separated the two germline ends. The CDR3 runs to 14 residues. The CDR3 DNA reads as TGTGCCAGCAGCTTAGTTTCGGCTTCGAGTGAGCAGTTCTTC. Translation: CASSLVSASSEQFF.

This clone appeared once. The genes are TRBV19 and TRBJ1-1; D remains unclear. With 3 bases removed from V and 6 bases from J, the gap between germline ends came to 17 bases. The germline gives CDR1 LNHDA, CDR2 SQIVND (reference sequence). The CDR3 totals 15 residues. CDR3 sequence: CASSIGGLGSPEAFF. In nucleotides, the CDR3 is TGTGCCAGTAGTATTGGCGGATTGGGATCCCCTGAAGCTTTCTTT. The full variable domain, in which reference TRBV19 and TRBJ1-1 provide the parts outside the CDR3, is DGGITQSPKYLFRKEGQNVTLSCEQNLNHDAMYWYRQDPGQGLRLIYYSQIVNDFQKGDIAEGYSVSREKKESFPLTVTSAQKNPTAFYLCASSIGGLGSPEAFFGQGTRLTVV.

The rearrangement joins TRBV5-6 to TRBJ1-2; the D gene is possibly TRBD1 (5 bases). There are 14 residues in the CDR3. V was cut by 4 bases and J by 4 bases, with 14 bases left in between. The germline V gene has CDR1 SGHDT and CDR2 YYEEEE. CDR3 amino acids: CASSIRQKSYGYTF. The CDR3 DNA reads TGTGCCAGCAGCATTCGACAGAAGAGCTATGGCTACACCTTC.

DNA of the CDR3: TGCGCCAGCAGCCAATTGTTGAGGGCTGGGAAACTGTTTTTT. It specifies CASSQLLRAGKLFF. The V call is TRBV4-3, the J call TRBJ1-4; D not resolved. Looked up from germline, CDR1 is LGHNA and CDR2 is YSLEER. The CDR3 length is 14 residues. Trimming cost V 2 bases and J 11 bases, with 15 bases left between them.

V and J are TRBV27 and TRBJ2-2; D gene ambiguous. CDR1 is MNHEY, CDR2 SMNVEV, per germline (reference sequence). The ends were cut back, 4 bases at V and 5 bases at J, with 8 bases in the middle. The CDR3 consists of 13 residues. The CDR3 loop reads CASSSRSTGELFF. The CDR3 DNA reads TGTGCCAGCAGTTCGCGTAGTACCGGGGAGCTGTTTTTT.

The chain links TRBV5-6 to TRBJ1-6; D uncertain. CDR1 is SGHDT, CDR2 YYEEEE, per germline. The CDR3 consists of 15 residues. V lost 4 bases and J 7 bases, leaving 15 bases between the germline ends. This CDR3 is CASSPTGRGNSPLHF. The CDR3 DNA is TGTGCCAGCAGCCCTACCGGGAGAGGGAATTCACCCCTCCACTTT.

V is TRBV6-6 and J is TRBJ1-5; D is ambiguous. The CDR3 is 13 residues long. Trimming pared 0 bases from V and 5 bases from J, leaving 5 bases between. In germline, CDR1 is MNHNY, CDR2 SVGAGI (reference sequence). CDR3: CASSYSRDQPQHF. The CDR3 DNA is TGTGCCAGCAGTTACTCGAGAGATCAGCCCCAGCATTTT.